This T cell receptor (beta chain) was sequenced in a study of cytomegalovirus exposure and HLA in healthy donors. Profiled with immunoSEQ multiplex PCR; TCRdb holds only in-frame clones, not every one. The sample holds under 150,000 clones, around 90% seen once. CDR1 is SEHNR and CDR2 is FQNEAQ in the germline V gene (reference sequence). Deletions cut 5 bases from V and 2 bases from J, with 9 bases between. This CDR3 has 13 amino acids. The source material was PBMCs. The V and J genes are TRBV7-9 and TRBJ2-5; D perhaps matches TRBD1 (6 bases). This clonotype originated in a man aged 18 to 29 in good health and CMV-seropositive. CDR3 loop: CASSPQGQETQYF. The CDR3 DNA reads TGTGCCAGCAGCCCTCAGGGGCAAGAGACCCAGTACTTC.